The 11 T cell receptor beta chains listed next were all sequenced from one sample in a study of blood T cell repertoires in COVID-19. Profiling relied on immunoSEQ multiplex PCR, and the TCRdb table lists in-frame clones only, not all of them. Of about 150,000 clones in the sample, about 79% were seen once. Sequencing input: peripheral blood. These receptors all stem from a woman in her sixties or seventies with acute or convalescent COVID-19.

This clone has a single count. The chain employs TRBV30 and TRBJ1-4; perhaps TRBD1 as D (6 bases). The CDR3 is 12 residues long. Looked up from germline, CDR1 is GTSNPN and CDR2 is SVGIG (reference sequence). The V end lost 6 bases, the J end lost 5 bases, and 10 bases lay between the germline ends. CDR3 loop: CACDRPNEKLFF. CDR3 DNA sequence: TGTGCCTGTGACAGGCCGAATGAAAAACTGTTTTTT.

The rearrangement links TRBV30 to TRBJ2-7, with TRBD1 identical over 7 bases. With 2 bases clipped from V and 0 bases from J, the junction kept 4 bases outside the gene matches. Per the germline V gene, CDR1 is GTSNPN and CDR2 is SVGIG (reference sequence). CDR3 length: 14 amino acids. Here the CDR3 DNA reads TGTGCCTGGAGTAAGGGGGCCTCCTCCTACGAGCAGTACGTC. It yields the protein CAWSKGASSYEQYV.

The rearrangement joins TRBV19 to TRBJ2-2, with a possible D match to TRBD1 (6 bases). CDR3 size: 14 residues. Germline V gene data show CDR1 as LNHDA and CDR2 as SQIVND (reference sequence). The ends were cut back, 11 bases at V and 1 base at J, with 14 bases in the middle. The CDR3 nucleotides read TGTGCCGGATCTGAGACAGGGAACACCGGGGAGCTGTTTTTT. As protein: CAGSETGNTGELFF.

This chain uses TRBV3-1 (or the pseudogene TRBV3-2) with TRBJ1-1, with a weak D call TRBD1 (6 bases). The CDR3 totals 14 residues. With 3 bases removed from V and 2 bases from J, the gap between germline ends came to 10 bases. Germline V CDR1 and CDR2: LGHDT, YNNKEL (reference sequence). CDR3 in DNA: TGTGCCAGCAGCCACAGGGGTCCCAACACTGAAGCTTTCTTT. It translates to CASSHRGPNTEAFF.

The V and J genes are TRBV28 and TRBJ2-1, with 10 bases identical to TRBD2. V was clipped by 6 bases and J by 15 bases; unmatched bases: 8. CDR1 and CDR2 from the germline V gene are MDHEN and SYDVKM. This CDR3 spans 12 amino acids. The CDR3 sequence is CASRGTSEDWFF. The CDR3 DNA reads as TGTGCCAGCAGAGGGACTAGCGAAGATTGGTTCTTC.

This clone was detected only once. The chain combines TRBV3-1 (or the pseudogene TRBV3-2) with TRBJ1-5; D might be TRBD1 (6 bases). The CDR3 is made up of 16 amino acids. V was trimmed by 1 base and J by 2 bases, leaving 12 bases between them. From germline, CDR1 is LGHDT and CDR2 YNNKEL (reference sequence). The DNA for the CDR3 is TGTGCCAGCAGCCAAGCTGGGGGCAAGCGCAATCAGCCCCAGCATTTT. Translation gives CASSQAGGKRNQPQHF.

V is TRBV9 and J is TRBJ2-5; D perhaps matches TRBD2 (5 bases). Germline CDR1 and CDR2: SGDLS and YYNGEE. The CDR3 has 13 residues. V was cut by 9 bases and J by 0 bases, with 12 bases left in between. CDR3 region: CAISSGNQETQYF. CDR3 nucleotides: TGTGCCATATCGTCGGGAAACCAAGAGACCCAGTACTTC.

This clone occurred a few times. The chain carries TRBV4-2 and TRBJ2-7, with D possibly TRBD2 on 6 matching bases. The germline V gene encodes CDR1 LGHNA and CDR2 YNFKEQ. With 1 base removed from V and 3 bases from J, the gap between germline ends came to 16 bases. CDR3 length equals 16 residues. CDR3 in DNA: TGTGCCAGCAGCCAAGCACTCGGGGGTACTCTCTACGAGCAGTACTTC. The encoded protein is CASSQALGGTLYEQYF.

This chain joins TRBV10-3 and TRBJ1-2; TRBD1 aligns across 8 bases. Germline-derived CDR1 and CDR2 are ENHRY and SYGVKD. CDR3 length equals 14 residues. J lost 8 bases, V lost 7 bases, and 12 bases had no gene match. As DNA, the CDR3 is TGTGCCATCAAGGGATTTGACAGGGGTCTCGGCTACACCTTC. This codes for CAIKGFDRGLGYTF.

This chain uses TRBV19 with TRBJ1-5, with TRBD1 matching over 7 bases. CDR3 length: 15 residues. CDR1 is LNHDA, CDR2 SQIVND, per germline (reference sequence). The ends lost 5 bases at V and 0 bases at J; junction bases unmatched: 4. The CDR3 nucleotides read TGTGCCAGTAGTTCGGACAGGAGTAGCAATCAGCCCCAGCATTTT. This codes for CASSSDRSSNQPQHF.

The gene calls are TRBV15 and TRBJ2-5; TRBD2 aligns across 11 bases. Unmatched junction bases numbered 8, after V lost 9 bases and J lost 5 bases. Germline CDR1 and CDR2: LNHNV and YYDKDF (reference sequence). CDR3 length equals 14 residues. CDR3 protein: CATRTSGRWETQYF. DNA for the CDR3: TGTGCCACTAGGACTAGCGGGCGGTGGGAGACCCAGTACTTC. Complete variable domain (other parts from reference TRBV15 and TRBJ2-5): DAMVIQNPRYQVTQFGKPVTLSCSQTLNHNVMYWYQQKSSQAPKLLFHYYDKDFNNEADTPDNFQSRRPNTSFCFLDIRSPGLGDTAMYLCATRTSGRWETQYFGPGTRLLVL.